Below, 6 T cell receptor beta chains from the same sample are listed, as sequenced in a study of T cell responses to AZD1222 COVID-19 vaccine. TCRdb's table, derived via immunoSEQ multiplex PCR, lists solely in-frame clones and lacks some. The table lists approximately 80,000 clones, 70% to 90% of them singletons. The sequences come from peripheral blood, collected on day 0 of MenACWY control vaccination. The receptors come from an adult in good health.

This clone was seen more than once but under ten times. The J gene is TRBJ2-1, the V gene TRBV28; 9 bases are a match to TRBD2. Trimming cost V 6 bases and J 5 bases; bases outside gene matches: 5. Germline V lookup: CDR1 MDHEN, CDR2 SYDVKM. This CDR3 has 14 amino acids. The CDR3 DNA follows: TGTGCCAGCAGGGCGGGGGGGCCAAACAATGAGCAGTTCTTC. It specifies CASRAGGPNNEQFF.

This CDR3 is CASTTGVHYGYTF. In DNA, the CDR3 is TGTGCCAGCACGACAGGGGTCCACTATGGCTACACCTTC. The chain uses TRBV28 and TRBJ1-2; 8 bases are shared with TRBD1. The CDR3 runs 13 residues. V dropped 7 bases and J dropped 3; count of bases not matched to a gene: 4. Germline CDR1 reads MDHEN; CDR2 reads SYDVKM.

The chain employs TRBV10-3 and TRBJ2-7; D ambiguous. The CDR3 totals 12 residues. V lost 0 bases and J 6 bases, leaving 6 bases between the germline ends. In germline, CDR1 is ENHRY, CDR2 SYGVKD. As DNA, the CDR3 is TGTGCCATCAGTGAGTCTGGGGTCGAGCAGTACTTC. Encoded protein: CAISESGVEQYF.

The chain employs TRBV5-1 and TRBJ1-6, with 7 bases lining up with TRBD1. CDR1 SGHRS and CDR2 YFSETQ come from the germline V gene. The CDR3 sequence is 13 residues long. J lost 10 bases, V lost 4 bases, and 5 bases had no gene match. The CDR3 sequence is CASSALQGSPLHF. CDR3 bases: TGCGCCAGCAGCGCGTTACAGGGGTCACCCCTCCACTTT.

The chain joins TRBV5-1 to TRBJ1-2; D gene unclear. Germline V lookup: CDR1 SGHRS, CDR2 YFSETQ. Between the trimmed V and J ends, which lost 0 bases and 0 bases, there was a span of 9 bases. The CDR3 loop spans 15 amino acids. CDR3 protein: CASSLGQQTNYGYTF. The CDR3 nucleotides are TGCGCCAGCAGCTTGGGGCAACAGACTAACTATGGCTACACCTTC. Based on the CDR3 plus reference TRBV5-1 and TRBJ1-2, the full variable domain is KAGVTQTPRYLIKTRGQQVTLSCSPISGHRSVSWYQQTPGQGLQFLFEYFSETQRNKGNFPGRFSGRQFSNSRSEMNVSTLELGDSALYLCASSLGQQTNYGYTFGSGTRLTVV.

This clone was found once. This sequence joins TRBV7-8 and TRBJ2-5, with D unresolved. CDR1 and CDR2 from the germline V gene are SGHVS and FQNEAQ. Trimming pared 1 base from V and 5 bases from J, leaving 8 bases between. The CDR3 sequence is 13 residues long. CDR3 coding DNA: TGTGCCAGCAGCTTAGAGTTGTTGGAGACCCAGTACTTC. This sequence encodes CASSLELLETQYF.